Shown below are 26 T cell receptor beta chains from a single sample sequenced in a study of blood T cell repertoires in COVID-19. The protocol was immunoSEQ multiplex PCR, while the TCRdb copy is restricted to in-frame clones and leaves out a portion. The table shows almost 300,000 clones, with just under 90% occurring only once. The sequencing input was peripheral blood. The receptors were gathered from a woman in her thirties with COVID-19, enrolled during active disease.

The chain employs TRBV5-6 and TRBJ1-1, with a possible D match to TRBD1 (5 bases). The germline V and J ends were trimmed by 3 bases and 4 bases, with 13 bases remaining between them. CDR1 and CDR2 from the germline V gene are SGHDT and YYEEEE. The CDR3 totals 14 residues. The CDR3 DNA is TGTGCCAGCAGCTGGTGGCAGGGTGGCACTGAAGCTTTCTTT. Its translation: CASSWWQGGTEAFF.

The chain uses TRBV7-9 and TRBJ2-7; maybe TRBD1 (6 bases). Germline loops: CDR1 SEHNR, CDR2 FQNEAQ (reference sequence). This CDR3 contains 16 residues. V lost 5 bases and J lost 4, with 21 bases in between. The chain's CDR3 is CASSPALYRVSYEQYF. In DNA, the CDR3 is TGTGCCAGCAGCCCAGCCCTATACAGGGTTAGTTACGAGCAGTACTTC.

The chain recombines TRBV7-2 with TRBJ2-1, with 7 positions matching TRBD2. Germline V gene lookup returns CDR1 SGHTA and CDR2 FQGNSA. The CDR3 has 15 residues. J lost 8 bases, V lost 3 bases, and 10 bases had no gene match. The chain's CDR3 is CASSFGRTRTHEQFF. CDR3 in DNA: TGTGCCAGCAGCTTCGGACGGACTAGAACCCATGAGCAGTTCTTC. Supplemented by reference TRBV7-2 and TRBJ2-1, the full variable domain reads GAGVSQSPSNKVTEKGKDVELRCDPISGHTALYWYRQSLGQGLEFLIYFQGNSAPDKSGLPSDRFSAERTGGSVSTLTIQRTQQEDSAVYLCASSFGRTRTHEQFFGPGTRLTVL.

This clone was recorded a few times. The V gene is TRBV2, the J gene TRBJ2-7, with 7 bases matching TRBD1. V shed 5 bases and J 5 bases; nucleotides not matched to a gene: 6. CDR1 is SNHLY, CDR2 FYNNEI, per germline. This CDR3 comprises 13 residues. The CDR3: CASSRPQGNEQYF. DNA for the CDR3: TGTGCCAGCAGTCGGCCACAGGGGAACGAGCAGTACTTC.

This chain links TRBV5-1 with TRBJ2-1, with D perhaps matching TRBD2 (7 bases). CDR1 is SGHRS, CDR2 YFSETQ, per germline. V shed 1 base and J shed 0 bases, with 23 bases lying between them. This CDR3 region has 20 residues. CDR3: CASSLPSVGGAGSSYNEQFF. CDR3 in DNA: TGCGCCAGCAGCTTGCCCTCGGTGGGGGGGGCTGGTAGCTCCTACAATGAGCAGTTCTTC.

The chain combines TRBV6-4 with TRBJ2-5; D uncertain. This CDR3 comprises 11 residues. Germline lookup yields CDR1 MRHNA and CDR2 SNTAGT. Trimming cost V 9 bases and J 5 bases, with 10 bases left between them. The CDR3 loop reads CARGPGETQYF. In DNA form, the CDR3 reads TGTGCCAGAGGCCCCGGGGAGACCCAGTACTTC.

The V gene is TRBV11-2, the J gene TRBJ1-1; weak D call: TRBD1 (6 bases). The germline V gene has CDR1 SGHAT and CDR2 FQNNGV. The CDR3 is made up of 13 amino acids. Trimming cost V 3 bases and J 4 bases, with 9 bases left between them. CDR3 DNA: TGTGCCAGCAGCTTCCAGGGGTCCACTGAAGCTTTCTTT. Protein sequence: CASSFQGSTEAFF. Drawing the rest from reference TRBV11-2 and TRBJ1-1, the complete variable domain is EAGVAQSPRYKIIEKRQSVAFWCNPISGHATLYWYQQILGQGPKLLIQFQNNGVVDDSQLPKDRFSAERLKGVDSTLKIQPAKLEDSAVYLCASSFQGSTEAFFGQGTRLTVV.

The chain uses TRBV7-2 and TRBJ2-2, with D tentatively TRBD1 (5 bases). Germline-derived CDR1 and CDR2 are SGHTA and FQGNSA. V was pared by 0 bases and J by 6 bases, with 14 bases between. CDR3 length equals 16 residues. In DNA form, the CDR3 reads TGTGCCAGCAGCTTAGCTGGACATCCCCTTCCCGGGGAGCTGTTTTTT. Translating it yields CASSLAGHPLPGELFF. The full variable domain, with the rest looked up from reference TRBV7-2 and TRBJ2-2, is GAGVSQSPSNKVTEKGKDVELRCDPISGHTALYWYRQSLGQGLEFLIYFQGNSAPDKSGLPSDRFSAERTGGSVSTLTIQRTQQEDSAVYLCASSLAGHPLPGELFFGEGSRLTVL.

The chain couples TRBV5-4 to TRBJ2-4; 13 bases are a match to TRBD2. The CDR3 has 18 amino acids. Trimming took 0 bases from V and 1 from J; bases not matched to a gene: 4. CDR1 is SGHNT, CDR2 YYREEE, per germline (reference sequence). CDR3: CASSLGLAGGRAKNIQYF. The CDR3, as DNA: TGTGCCAGCAGCTTGGGACTAGCGGGGGGACGGGCCAAAAACATTCAGTACTTC. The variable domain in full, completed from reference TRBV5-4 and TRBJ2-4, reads ETGVTQSPTHLIKTRGQQVTLRCSSQSGHNTVSWYQQALGQGPQFIFQYYREEENGRGNFPPRFSGLQFPNYSSELNVNALELDDSALYLCASSLGLAGGRAKNIQYFGAGTRLSVL.

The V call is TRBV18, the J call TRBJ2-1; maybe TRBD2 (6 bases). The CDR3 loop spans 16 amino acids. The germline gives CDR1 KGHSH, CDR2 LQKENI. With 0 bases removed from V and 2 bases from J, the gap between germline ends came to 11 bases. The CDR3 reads CASSPPSGGTYNEQFF. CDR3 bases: TGTGCCAGCTCACCACCGAGCGGCGGGACCTACAATGAGCAGTTCTTC.

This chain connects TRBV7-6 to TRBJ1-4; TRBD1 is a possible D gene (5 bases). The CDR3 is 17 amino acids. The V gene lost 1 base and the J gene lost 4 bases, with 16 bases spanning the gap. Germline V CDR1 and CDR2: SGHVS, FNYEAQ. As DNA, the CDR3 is TGTGCCAGCAGCTTAGGCCCCGGCAGGGCCTTTAATGAAAAACTGTTTTTT. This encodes CASSLGPGRAFNEKLFF.

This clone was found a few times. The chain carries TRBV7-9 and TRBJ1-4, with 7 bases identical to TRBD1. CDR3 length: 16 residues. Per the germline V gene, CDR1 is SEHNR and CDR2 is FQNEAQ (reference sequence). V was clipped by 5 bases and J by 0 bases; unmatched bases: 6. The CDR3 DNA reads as TGTGCCAGCAGCCCCGGGACAGCTGCAACTAATGAAAAACTGTTTTTT. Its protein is CASSPGTAATNEKLFF.

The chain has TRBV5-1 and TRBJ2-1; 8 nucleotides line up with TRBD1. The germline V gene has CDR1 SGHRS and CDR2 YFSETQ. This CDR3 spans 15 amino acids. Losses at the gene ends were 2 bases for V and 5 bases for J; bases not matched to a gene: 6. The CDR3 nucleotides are TGCGCCAGCAGCTTAGGCTACAGGGGGGACAATGAGCAGTTCTTC. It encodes CASSLGYRGDNEQFF.

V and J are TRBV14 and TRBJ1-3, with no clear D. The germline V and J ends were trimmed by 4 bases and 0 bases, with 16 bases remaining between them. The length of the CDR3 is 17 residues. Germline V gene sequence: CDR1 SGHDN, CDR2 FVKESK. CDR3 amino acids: CASSPLLGESSGNTIYF. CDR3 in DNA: TGTGCCAGCAGCCCACTCCTCGGGGAAAGCTCTGGAAACACCATATATTTT.

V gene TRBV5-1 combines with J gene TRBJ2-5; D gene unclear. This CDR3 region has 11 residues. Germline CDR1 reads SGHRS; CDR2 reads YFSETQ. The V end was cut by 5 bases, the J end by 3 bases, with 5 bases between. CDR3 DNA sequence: TGCGCCAGCAGTCTAGAAGAGACCCAGTACTTC. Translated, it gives CASSLEETQYF.

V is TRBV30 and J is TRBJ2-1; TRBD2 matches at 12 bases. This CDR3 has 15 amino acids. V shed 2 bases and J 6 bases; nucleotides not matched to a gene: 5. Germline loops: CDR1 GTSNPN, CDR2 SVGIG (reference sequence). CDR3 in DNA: TGTGCCTGGAGTATCGGACTAGCGGGGAGCAATGAGCAGTTCTTC. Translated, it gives CAWSIGLAGSNEQFF.

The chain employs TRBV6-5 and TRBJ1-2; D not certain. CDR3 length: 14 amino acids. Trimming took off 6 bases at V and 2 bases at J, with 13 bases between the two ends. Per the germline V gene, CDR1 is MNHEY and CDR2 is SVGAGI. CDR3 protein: CASSGDLWNYGYTF. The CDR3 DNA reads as TGTGCCAGCAGCGGCGACTTGTGGAACTATGGCTACACCTTC.

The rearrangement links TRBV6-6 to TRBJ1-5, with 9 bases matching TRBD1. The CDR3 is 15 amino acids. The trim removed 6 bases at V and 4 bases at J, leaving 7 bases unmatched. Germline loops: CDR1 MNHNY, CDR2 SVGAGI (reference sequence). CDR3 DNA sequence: TGTGCCAGCAGCCTGGGACAGGGTGGAAATCAGCCCCAGCATTTT. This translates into CASSLGQGGNQPQHF.

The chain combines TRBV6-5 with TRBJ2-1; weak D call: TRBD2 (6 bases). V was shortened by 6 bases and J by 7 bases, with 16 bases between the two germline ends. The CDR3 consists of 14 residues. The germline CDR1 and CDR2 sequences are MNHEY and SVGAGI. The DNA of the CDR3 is TGTGCCAGCAGGAGTACGAGCGGGCGGAATGAGCAGTTCTTC. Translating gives CASRSTSGRNEQFF.

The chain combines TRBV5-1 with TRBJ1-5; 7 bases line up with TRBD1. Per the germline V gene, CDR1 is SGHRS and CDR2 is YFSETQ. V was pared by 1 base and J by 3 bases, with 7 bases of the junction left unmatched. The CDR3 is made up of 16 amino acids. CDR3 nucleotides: TGCGCCAGCAGCTTGTTGGGCAGGGGGGACAATCAGCCCCAGCATTTT. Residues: CASSLLGRGDNQPQHF. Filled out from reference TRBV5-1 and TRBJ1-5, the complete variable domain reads KAGVTQTPRYLIKTRGQQVTLSCSPISGHRSVSWYQQTPGQGLQFLFEYFSETQRNKGNFPGRFSGRQFSNSRSEMNVSTLELGDSALYLCASSLLGRGDNQPQHFGDGTRLSIL.

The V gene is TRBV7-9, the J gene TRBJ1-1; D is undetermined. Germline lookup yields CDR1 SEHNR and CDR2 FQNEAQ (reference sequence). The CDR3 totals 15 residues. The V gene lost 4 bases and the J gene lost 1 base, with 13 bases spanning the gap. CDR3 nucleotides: TGTGCCAGCAGCTCCGCAGGCGATTGGAACACTGAAGCTTTCTTT. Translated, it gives CASSSAGDWNTEAFF. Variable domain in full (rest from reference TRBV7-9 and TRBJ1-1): DTGVSQNPRHKITKRGQNVTFRCDPISEHNRLYWYRQTLGQGPEFLTYFQNEAQLEKSRLLSDRFSAERPKGSFSTLEIQRTEQGDSAMYLCASSSAGDWNTEAFFGQGTRLTVV.

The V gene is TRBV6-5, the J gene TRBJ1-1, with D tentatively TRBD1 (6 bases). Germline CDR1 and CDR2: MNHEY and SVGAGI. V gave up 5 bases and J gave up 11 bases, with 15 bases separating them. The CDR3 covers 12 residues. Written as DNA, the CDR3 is TGTGCCAGCAGTAACCCAGGGGTTGTGGCTTTCTTT. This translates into CASSNPGVVAFF.

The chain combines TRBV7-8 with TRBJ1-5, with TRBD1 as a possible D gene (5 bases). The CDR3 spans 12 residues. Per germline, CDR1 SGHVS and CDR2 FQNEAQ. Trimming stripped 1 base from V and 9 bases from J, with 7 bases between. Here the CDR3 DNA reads TGTGCCAGCAGCTTAGGGGGCGCGCCCCAGCATTTT. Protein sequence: CASSLGGAPQHF.

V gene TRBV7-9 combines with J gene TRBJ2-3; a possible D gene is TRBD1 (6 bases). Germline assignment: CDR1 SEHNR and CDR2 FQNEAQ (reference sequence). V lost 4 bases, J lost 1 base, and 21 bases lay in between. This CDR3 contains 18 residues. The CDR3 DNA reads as TGTGCCAGCAGCTCGGTACAGGGAGCTTATCTTGGCACAGATACGCAGTATTTT. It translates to CASSSVQGAYLGTDTQYF.

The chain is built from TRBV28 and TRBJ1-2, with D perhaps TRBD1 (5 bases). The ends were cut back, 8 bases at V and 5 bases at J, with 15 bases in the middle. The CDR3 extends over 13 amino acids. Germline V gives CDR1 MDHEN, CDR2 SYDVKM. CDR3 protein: CASGFGQGYGYTF. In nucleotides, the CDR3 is TGTGCCAGCGGATTTGGGCAGGGATATGGCTACACCTTC.

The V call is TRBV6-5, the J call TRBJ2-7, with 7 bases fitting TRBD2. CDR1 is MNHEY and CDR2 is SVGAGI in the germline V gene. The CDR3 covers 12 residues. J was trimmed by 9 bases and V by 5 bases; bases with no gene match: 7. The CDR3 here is CASSPGRGGQYF. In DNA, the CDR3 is TGTGCCAGCAGTCCTGGCCGCGGGGGGCAGTACTTC.